The 31 T cell receptor beta chains presented below share a single source sample, sequenced in a study of blood T cell repertoires in COVID-19. Assay: immunoSEQ multiplex PCR; the TCRdb copy retains only in-frame clones and omits some. This table holds over 200,000 clones, approximately 86% found once. Sequenced input: PBMCs or T cells enriched from blood (not recorded which). The receptors here all came from a young woman who had been exposed to COVID-19.

This sequence joins TRBV5-1 and TRBJ2-3; D perhaps matches TRBD2 (6 bases). Germline V gives CDR1 SGHRS, CDR2 YFSETQ. This CDR3 has 15 amino acids. V was clipped by 2 bases and J by 2 bases, with 12 bases between them. As DNA, the CDR3 is TGCGCCAGCAGCTTTCTACCGGGAGACACAGATACGCAGTATTTT. It codes for CASSFLPGDTDTQYF.

This chain joins TRBV9 and TRBJ2-1; 7 positions match TRBD2. The ends lost 3 bases at V and 3 bases at J; junction bases unmatched: 6. The CDR3 length is 15 residues. Germline V lookup: CDR1 SGDLS, CDR2 YYNGEE. The DNA of the CDR3 is TGTGCCAGCAGCGCCACGGGGGGTGACTACAATGAGCAGTTCTTC. It codes for CASSATGGDYNEQFF.

This rearrangement joins TRBV11-3 to TRBJ2-1; the D is unclear. The CDR3 sequence is 13 residues long. Germline CDR1 is SGHNT and CDR2 is YENEEA. The V gene lost 0 bases and the J gene lost 5 bases, with 5 bases spanning the gap. The CDR3 nucleotides read TGTGCCAGCAGCTTAGATATAAACAATGAGCAGTTCTTC. Its translation: CASSLDINNEQFF.

The chain recombines TRBV6-2 or TRBV6-3 with TRBJ1-1, with D possibly TRBD1 on 5 matching bases. Germline-derived CDR1 and CDR2 are MNHEY and SVGEGT. The CDR3 has 15 residues. The ends were cut back, 2 bases at V and 6 bases at J, with 16 bases in the middle. CDR3 in amino acids: CASSYPRQPSAEAFF. CDR3 coding DNA: TGTGCCAGCAGTTACCCTAGACAGCCCTCCGCTGAAGCTTTCTTT.

The count of this clone is one. The V gene is TRBV11-3, the J gene TRBJ2-1; 10 bases fit TRBD2. The CDR3 is 15 residues long. V shed 5 bases and J 5 bases; nucleotides not matched to a gene: 6. Germline V gene sequence: CDR1 SGHNT, CDR2 YENEEA. In DNA form, the CDR3 reads TGTGCCAGCAGCCGAGGACTAGCGGCCAACAATGAGCAGTTCTTC. Protein: CASSRGLAANNEQFF.

The chain employs TRBV25-1 and TRBJ1-1; 7 bases map to TRBD1. After removal of 6 bases from V and 4 bases from J, the junction contained 8 bases not matched to a gene. Germline loops: CDR1 MGHDK, CDR2 SYGVNS. There are 14 residues in the CDR3. The CDR3 region is CASSRQGSFTEAFF. The DNA of the CDR3 is TGTGCCAGCAGCCGACAGGGAAGTTTCACTGAAGCTTTCTTT.

V gene TRBV6-8 combines with J gene TRBJ2-7; 8 bases align to TRBD1. Germline V gene sequence: CDR1 MNHGY, CDR2 SAAAGT. This CDR3 contains 16 residues. Losses at the gene ends were 5 bases for V and 3 bases for J; bases not matched to a gene: 12. CDR3 sequence (DNA): TGTGCCAGCAGTCACCCCGGACAGGGTGTTTTCTACGAGCAGTACTTC. This translates into CASSHPGQGVFYEQYF.

This chain joins TRBV5-4 and TRBJ2-3; D is perhaps TRBD2 (5 bases). Germline V gene lookup returns CDR1 SGHNT and CDR2 YYREEE (reference sequence). Trimming pared 2 bases from V and 2 bases from J, leaving 12 bases between. This CDR3 is built from 15 residues. This CDR3 is CASSFQSGSTDTQYF. The CDR3 DNA reads TGTGCCAGCAGCTTCCAGTCGGGGTCCACAGATACGCAGTATTTT.

Written as DNA, the CDR3 is TGCAGCGTCGGAAGACTAGCGGGATACAATGAGCAGTTCTTC. Its protein is CSVGRLAGYNEQFF. The chain has TRBV29-1 and TRBJ2-1; 11 nucleotides match TRBD2. The CDR3 has 14 residues. V trimming: 6 bases; J trimming: 4 bases; junction bases outside the gene matches: 5. The germline V gene has CDR1 SQVTM and CDR2 ANQGSEA.

This chain connects TRBV6-5 to TRBJ2-7; D is ambiguous. The germline CDR1 and CDR2 sequences are MNHEY and SVGAGI. CDR3 size: 15 residues. Trimming removed 0 bases from V and 1 base from J, with 10 bases in between. CDR3 residues: CASSYSGSLSYEQYF. The CDR3 nucleotides are TGTGCCAGCAGTTACTCGGGCAGTTTGTCCTACGAGCAGTACTTC.

This sequence joins TRBV6-5 and TRBJ1-6, with 7 bases identical to TRBD1. The CDR3 is made up of 14 amino acids. Germline assignment: CDR1 MNHEY and CDR2 SVGAGI. V was pared by 6 bases and J by 9 bases, with 8 bases of the junction left unmatched. CDR3 protein: CASSFRQGGSPLHF. CDR3 sequence (DNA): TGTGCCAGCAGCTTCCGACAGGGAGGTTCACCCCTCCACTTT.

V usage is TRBV7-3 and J usage is TRBJ2-3, with a possible D match to TRBD2 (7 bases). Germline CDR1 SGHTA, CDR2 FQGTGA. The V end lost 1 base, the J end lost 6 bases, and 20 bases lay between the germline ends. The CDR3 sequence is 17 residues long. The CDR3 sequence is CASSLMARGPGSDTQYF. CDR3 in DNA: TGTGCCAGCAGCTTAATGGCGCGGGGGCCAGGTTCTGATACGCAGTATTTT.

This clone was seen more than once but under ten times. The chain has TRBV2 and TRBJ1-6, with 8 bases that match TRBD1. This CDR3 contains 14 residues. Per the germline V gene, CDR1 is SNHLY and CDR2 is FYNNEI. V dropped 6 bases and J dropped 6; count of bases not matched to a gene: 4. The CDR3 reads CASSKDRVNSPLHF. DNA for the CDR3: TGTGCCAGCAGCAAGGACAGGGTTAATTCACCCCTCCACTTT.

Regarding this clone: Different DNA sequences within this sample yield the same CDR3. This chain connects TRBV7-6 to TRBJ1-4; the D gene is possibly TRBD1 (5 bases). V lost 4 bases and J 3 bases, leaving 15 bases between the germline ends. The germline CDR1 and CDR2 sequences are SGHVS and FNYEAQ. The CDR3 runs 16 residues. The CDR3 bases are TGTGCCAGCAGCTCCTCGGGGGGGAGGGCTAATGAAAAACTGTTTTTT. Translating it yields CASSSSGGRANEKLFF.

A single count supports this clone. The V and J genes are TRBV10-2 and TRBJ1-1; D might be TRBD1 (6 bases). The CDR3 is 16 residues long. V lost 5 bases and J 5 bases, leaving 21 bases between the germline ends. Germline V gene lookup returns CDR1 WSHSY and CDR2 SAAADI. The CDR3 DNA reads TGCGCCAGCAGTAAGATTCGGGGACAAGGGAATACTGAAGCTTTCTTT. This translates into CASSKIRGQGNTEAFF.

V usage is TRBV19 and J usage is TRBJ2-3; 11 nucleotides match TRBD2. Trimming at V came to 7 bases and at J to 9 bases, leaving 12 bases not matched to a gene. Germline loops: CDR1 LNHDA, CDR2 SQIVND (reference sequence). CDR3 length: 15 amino acids. The CDR3 protein is CASTRSGGAGRTQYF. In nucleotides, the CDR3 is TGTGCCAGTACCCGTAGCGGGGGGGCCGGGAGGACGCAGTATTTT.

Remarks on this clone: Distinct nucleotide sequences in the sample also encode this CDR3. This chain joins TRBV30 and TRBJ1-3, with D unresolved. Germline V CDR1 and CDR2: GTSNPN, SVGIG (reference sequence). Trimming shortened V by 0 bases and J by 1 base, and 4 bases separated the two germline ends. The CDR3 contains 13 residues. The CDR3 region is CAWSVLSGNTIYF. As DNA, the CDR3 is TGTGCCTGGAGTGTCCTGTCTGGAAACACCATATATTTT.

The chain is built from TRBV5-8 and TRBJ1-1; 7 bases are shared with TRBD1. Unmatched junction bases numbered 11, after V lost 3 bases and J lost 6 bases. In germline, CDR1 is SGHTS, CDR2 YDEGEE. This CDR3 has 15 residues. CDR3 sequence (DNA): TGTGCCAGCAGCTGGGAGGCAGGGGGGACTTCTGAAGCTTTCTTT. Translating gives CASSWEAGGTSEAFF.

The V call is TRBV23-1, the J call TRBJ1-2; no clear D. TRBV23-1 carries the ORF label, with uncertain function. Trimming shortened V by 4 bases and J by 7 bases, and 4 bases separated the two germline ends. The CDR3 consists of 10 residues. The CDR3 loop is CASSPRGYTF. For the CDR3, the DNA is TGCGCCAGCAGTCCCCGTGGCTACACCTTC.

This clone was seen only once. V is TRBV19 and J is TRBJ2-1; 11 bases fit TRBD2. This CDR3 contains 15 residues. CDR1 and CDR2 from the germline V gene are LNHDA and SQIVND (reference sequence). Unmatched junction bases numbered 8, after V lost 5 bases and J lost 8 bases. This CDR3 reads CASSPNSGGADEQFF. CDR3 DNA: TGTGCCAGTAGTCCAAATAGCGGGGGGGCCGATGAGCAGTTCTTC.

This clone was counted between two and nine times. The chain joins TRBV10-1 to TRBJ2-1; D not resolved. CDR3 length equals 13 residues. V gave up 3 bases and J gave up 3 bases, with 6 bases separating them. Germline CDR1 and CDR2: WNHNN and SYGVQD (reference sequence). The CDR3 nucleotides read TGCGCCAGCAGTGAACACCGCTACAATGAGCAGTTCTTC. It encodes CASSEHRYNEQFF.

This clone was found once. V and J are TRBV3-1 (or the pseudogene TRBV3-2) and TRBJ1-1; D is perhaps TRBD1 (6 bases). Germline V lookup: CDR1 LGHDT, CDR2 YNNKEL (reference sequence). The CDR3 has 13 amino acids. V was pared by 4 bases and J by 1 base, with 7 bases between. CDR3 DNA: TGTGCCAGCAGCCTGACAGGGAACACTGAAGCTTTCTTT. Translation: CASSLTGNTEAFF.

This clone was detected a few times. V usage is TRBV29-1 and J usage is TRBJ1-2; TRBD1 matches at 8 bases. The CDR3 totals 15 residues. CDR1 is SQVTM, CDR2 ANQGSEA, per germline. J lost 4 bases, V lost 6 bases, and 13 bases had no gene match. CDR3 in amino acids: CSVGTGRGTGYGYTF. The CDR3 nucleotides read TGCAGCGTCGGGACAGGAAGGGGGACGGGCTATGGCTACACCTTC.

The V call is TRBV27, the J call TRBJ1-1; D is perhaps TRBD1 (6 bases). Germline V gene lookup returns CDR1 MNHEY and CDR2 SMNVEV (reference sequence). CDR3 length equals 14 residues. V lost 9 bases and J lost 1, with 15 bases in between. The CDR3 DNA reads TGTGCCAGGAAACAGGGTATGGGGAACACTGAAGCTTTCTTT. It is translated as CARKQGMGNTEAFF.

This clone is medium-sized (0.01 to 0.1%). This sequence joins TRBV6-1 and TRBJ1-2, with D perhaps TRBD1 (5 bases). This CDR3 is built from 13 residues. Germline CDR1 reads MNHNS; CDR2 reads SASEGT. V dropped 2 bases and J dropped 8 bases, with 12 bases sitting between them. CDR3 in DNA: TGTGCCAGCAGTGAATTCAGGGCTCAGGGCTACACCTTC. The encoded protein is CASSEFRAQGYTF.

The chain employs TRBV2 and TRBJ1-2; possible D gene TRBD1, 5 bases. The germline V gene has CDR1 SNHLY and CDR2 FYNNEI. The length of the CDR3 is 17 residues. V was trimmed by 4 bases and J by 7 bases, leaving 25 bases between them. CDR3 bases: TGTGCCAGCAGTGCCCTGGCAGGGCGGAGATTGGTAGGTGGCTACACCTTC. Its translation: CASSALAGRRLVGGYTF. The variable domain in full, completed from reference TRBV2 and TRBJ1-2, reads EPEVTQTPSHQVTQMGQEVILRCVPISNHLYFYWYRQILGQKVEFLVSFYNNEISEKSEIFDDQFSVERPDGSNFTLKIRSTKLEDSAMYFCASSALAGRRLVGGYTFGSGTRLTVV.

The chain combines TRBV18 with TRBJ2-5, with D possibly TRBD1 on 5 matching bases. CDR3 length: 15 residues. Germline V gene sequence: CDR1 KGHSH, CDR2 LQKENI. V lost 2 bases and J 2 bases, leaving 12 bases between the germline ends. The CDR3 here is CASSPSRTRQETQYF. CDR3 nucleotide sequence: TGTGCCAGCTCACCATCCCGGACACGACAAGAGACCCAGTACTTC.

The V gene is TRBV20-1, the J gene TRBJ1-1; the D gene is possibly TRBD1 (5 bases). This CDR3 is 11 amino acids long. The germline gives CDR1 DFQATT, CDR2 SNEGSKA (reference sequence). The DNA for the CDR3 is TGCAGGGGAGGGGTTAACACTGAAGCTTTCTTT. It encodes CRGGVNTEAFF.

This chain uses TRBV29-1 with TRBJ1-1, with unresolved D. The V and J ends lost 6 bases and 3 bases respectively, with 23 bases between them. Germline loops: CDR1 SQVTM, CDR2 ANQGSEA. This CDR3 is built from 16 residues. CDR3 protein: CSVGPGKILFDTEAFF. In DNA form, the CDR3 reads TGCAGCGTGGGTCCCGGGAAGATACTGTTCGACACTGAAGCTTTCTTT.

The rearrangement links TRBV13 to TRBJ2-7, with D perhaps TRBD1 (6 bases). Germline V CDR1 and CDR2: PRHDT, FYEKMQ (reference sequence). This CDR3 is built from 15 residues. Trimming removed 0 bases from V and 3 bases from J, with 12 bases in between. The CDR3: CASSLGLGTFYEQYF. CDR3 in DNA: TGTGCCAGCAGCTTAGGCCTCGGGACATTCTACGAGCAGTACTTC.

This chain joins TRBV6-5 and TRBJ1-2, with D unresolved. V lost 8 bases, J lost 2 bases, and 9 bases lay in between. This CDR3 has 12 amino acids. CDR1 and CDR2 from the germline V gene are MNHEY and SVGAGI. DNA for the CDR3: TGTGCCAGCCATCACGGGAACTATGGCTACACCTTC. As protein: CASHHGNYGYTF.